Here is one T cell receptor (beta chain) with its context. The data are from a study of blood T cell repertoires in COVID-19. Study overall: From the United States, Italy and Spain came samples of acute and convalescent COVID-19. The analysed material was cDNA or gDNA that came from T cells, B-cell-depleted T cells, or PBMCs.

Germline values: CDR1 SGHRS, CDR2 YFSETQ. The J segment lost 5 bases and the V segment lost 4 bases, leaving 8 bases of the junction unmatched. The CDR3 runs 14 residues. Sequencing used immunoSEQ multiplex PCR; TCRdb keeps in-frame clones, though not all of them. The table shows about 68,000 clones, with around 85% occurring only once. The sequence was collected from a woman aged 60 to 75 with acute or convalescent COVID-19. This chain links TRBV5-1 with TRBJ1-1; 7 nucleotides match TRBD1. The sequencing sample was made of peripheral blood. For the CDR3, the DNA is TGCGCCAGCAGCCCTTCGACAGGGTATACTGAAGCTTTCTTT. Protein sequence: CASSPSTGYTEAFF. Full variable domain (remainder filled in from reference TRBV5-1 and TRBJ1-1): KAGVTQTPRYLIKTRGQQVTLSCSPISGHRSVSWYQQTPGQGLQFLFEYFSETQRNKGNFPGRFSGRQFSNSRSEMNVSTLELGDSALYLCASSPSTGYTEAFFGQGTRLTVV.